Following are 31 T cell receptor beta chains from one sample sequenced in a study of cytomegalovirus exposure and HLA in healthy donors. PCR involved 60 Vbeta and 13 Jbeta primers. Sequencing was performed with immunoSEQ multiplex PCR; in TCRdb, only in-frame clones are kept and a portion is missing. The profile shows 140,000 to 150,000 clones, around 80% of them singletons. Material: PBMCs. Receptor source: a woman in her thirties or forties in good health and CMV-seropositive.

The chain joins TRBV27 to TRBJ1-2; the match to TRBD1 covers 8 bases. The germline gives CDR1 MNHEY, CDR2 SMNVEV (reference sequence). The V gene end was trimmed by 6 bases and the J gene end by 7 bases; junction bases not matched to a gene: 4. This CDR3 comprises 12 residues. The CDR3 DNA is TGTGCCAGCAGCCAGGGGGCACTTGGCTACACCTTC. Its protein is CASSQGALGYTF.

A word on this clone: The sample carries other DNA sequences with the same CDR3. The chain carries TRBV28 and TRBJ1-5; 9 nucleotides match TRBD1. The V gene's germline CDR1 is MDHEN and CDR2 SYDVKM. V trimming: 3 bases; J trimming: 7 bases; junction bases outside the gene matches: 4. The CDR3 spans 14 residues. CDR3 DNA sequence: TGTGCCAGCAGTTTGGGACAGGGAGCCCAGCCCCAGCATTTT. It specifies CASSLGQGAQPQHF.

CDR3 amino acids: CAWSGVGGNSGNTIYF. The CDR3 bases are TGTGCCTGGAGTGGGGTGGGGGGGAACTCTGGAAACACCATATATTTT. The V and J genes are TRBV30 and TRBJ1-3; D is perhaps TRBD1 (5 bases). V lost 1 base and J 0 bases, leaving 13 bases between the germline ends. The CDR3 loop spans 16 amino acids. Germline V gene sequence: CDR1 GTSNPN, CDR2 SVGIG (reference sequence).

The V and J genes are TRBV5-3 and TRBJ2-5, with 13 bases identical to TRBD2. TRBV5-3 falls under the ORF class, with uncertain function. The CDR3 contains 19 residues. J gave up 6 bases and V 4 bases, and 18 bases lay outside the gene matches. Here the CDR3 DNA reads TGTGCCAGAAGCATCCTAGGACTAGCGGGAGTAACGGAGGAAAAGACCCAGTACTTC. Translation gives CARSILGLAGVTEEKTQYF.

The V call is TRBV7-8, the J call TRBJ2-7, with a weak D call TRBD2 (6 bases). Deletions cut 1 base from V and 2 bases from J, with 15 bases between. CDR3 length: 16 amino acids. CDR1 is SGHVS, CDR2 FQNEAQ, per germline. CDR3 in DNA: TGTGCCAGCAGCTTAGACTGGGCGGGGCGTACCTACGAGCAGTACTTC. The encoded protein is CASSLDWAGRTYEQYF.

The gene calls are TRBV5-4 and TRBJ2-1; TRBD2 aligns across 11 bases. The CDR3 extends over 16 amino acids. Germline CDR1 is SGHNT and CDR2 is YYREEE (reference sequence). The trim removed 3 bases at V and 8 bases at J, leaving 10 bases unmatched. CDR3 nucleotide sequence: TGTGCCAGCAGCTCAGAACTGCTAGCGGGAGGCCATGAGCAGTTCTTC. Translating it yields CASSSELLAGGHEQFF. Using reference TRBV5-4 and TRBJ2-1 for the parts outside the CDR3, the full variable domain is ETGVTQSPTHLIKTRGQQVTLRCSSQSGHNTVSWYQQALGQGPQFIFQYYREEENGRGNFPPRFSGLQFPNYSSELNVNALELDDSALYLCASSSELLAGGHEQFFGPGTRLTVL.

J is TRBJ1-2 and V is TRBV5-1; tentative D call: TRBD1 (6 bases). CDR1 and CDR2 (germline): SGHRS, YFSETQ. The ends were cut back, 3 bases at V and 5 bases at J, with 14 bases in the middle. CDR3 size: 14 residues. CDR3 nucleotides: TGCGCCAGCAGCTCTTCGACAGGTCAATATGGCTACACCTTC. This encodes CASSSSTGQYGYTF.

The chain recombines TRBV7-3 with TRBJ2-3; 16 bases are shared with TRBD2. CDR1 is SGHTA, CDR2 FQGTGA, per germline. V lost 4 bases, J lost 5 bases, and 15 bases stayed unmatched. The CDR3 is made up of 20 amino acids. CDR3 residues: CASSSLPGTSGRAEIDTQYF. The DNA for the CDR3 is TGTGCCAGCAGCTCCTTACCCGGGACTAGCGGGAGGGCCGAAATAGATACGCAGTATTTT.

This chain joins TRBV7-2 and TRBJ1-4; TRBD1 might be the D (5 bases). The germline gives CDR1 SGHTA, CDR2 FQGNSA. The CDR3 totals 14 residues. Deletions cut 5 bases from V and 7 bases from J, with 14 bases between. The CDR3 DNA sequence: TGTGCCAGCAGCGGTATGGGGCGGGGTGAAAAACTGTTTTTT. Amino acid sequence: CASSGMGRGEKLFF.

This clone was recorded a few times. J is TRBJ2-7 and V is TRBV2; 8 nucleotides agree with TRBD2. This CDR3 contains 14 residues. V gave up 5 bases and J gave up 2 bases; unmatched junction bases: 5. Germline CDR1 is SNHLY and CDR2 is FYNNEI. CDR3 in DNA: TGTGCCAGCAGTAGCGGGAGTTGGGCCTACGAGCAGTACTTC. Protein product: CASSSGSWAYEQYF.

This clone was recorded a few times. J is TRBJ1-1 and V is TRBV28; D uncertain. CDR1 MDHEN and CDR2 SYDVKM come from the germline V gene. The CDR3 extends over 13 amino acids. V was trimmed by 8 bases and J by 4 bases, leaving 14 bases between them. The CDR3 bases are TGTGCCAGCTGCGGTGCGGGAGGCACTGAAGCTTTCTTT. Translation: CASCGAGGTEAFF.

Here the CDR3 reads CASSAPGQNTEAFF. CDR3 DNA sequence: TGTGCCAGCAGTGCCCCAGGGCAGAACACTGAAGCTTTCTTT. This chain links TRBV28 with TRBJ1-1, with D perhaps matching TRBD1 (5 bases). From germline, CDR1 is MDHEN and CDR2 SYDVKM. Trimming took 5 bases from V and 1 from J, leaving 11 bases between them. The CDR3 is made up of 14 amino acids.

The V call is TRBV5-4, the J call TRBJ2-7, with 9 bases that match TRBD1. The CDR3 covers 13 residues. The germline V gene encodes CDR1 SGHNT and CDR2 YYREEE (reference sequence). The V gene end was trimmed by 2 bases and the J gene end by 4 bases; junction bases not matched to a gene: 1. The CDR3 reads CASSFGTGYEQYF. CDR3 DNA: TGTGCCAGCAGCTTTGGGACAGGGTACGAGCAGTACTTC.

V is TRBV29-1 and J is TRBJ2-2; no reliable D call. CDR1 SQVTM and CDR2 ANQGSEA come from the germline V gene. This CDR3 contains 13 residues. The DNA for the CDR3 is TGCAGTTCTAGGTCGGGTAACACCGGGGAGCTGTTTTTT. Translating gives CSSRSGNTGELFF.

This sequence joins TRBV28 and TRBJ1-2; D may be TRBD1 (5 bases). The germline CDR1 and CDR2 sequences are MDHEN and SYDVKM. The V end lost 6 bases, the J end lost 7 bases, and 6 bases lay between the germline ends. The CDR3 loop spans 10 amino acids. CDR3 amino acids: CASRGPGYTF. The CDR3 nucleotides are TGTGCCAGCAGGGGGCCTGGCTACACCTTC.

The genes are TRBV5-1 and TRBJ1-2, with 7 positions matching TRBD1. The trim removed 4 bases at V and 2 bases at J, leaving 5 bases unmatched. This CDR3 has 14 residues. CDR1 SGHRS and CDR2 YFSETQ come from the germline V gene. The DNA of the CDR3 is TGCGCCAGCAGCGGCGAGACAGGGAACTATGGCTACACCTTC. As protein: CASSGETGNYGYTF.

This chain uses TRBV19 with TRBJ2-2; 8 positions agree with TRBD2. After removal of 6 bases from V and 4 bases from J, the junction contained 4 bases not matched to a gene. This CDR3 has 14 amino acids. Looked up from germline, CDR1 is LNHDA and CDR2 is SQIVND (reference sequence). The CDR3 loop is CASRASGLTGELFF. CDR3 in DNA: TGTGCCAGTAGGGCTAGCGGGCTCACCGGGGAGCTGTTTTTT. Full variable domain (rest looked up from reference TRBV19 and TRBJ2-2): DGGITQSPKYLFRKEGQNVTLSCEQNLNHDAMYWYRQDPGQGLRLIYYSQIVNDFQKGDIAEGYSVSREKKESFPLTVTSAQKNPTAFYLCASRASGLTGELFFGEGSRLTVL.

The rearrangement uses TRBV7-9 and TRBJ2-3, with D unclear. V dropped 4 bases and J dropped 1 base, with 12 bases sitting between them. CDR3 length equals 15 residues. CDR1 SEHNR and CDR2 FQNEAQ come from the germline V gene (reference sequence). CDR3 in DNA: TGTGCCAGCAGCTACAGTCTCTGGGGCACAGATACGCAGTATTTT. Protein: CASSYSLWGTDTQYF. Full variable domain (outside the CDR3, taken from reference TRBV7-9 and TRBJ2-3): DTGVSQNPRHKITKRGQNVTFRCDPISEHNRLYWYRQTLGQGPEFLTYFQNEAQLEKSRLLSDRFSAERPKGSFSTLEIQRTEQGDSAMYLCASSYSLWGTDTQYFGPGTRLTVL.

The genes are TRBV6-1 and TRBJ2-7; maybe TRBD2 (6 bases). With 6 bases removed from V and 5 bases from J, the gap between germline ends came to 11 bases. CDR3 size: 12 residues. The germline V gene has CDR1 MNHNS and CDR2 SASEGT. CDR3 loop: CASRWRENEQYF. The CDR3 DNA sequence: TGTGCCAGCAGGTGGAGGGAGAACGAGCAGTACTTC.

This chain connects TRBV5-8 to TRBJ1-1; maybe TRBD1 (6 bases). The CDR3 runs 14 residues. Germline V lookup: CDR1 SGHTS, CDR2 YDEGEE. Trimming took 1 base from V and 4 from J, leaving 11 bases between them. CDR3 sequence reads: CASSLRIGGTEAFF. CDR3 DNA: TGTGCCAGCAGCTTGCGGATAGGGGGCACTGAAGCTTTCTTT. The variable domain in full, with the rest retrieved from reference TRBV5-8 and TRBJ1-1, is EAGVTQSPTHLIKTRGQQATLRCSPISGHTSVYWYQQALGLGLQFLLWYDEGEERNRGNFPPRFSGRQFPNYSSELNVNALELEDSALYLCASSLRIGGTEAFFGQGTRLTVV.

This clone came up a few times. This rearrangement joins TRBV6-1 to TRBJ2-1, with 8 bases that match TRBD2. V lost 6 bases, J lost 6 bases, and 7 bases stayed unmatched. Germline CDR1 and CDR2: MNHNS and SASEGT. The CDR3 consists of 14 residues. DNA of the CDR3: TGTGCCAGCAGCCTTAGCGGGGCCCCCAATGAGCAGTTCTTC. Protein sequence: CASSLSGAPNEQFF.

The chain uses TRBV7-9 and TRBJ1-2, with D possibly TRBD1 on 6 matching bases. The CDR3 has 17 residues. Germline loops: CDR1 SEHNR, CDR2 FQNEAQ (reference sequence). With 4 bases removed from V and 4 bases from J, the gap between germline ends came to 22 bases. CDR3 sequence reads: CASSSTGRGTISYGYTF. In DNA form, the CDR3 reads TGTGCCAGCAGCTCAACAGGCAGGGGAACTATCAGCTATGGCTACACCTTC. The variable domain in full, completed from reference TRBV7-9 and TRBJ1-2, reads DTGVSQNPRHKITKRGQNVTFRCDPISEHNRLYWYRQTLGQGPEFLTYFQNEAQLEKSRLLSDRFSAERPKGSFSTLEIQRTEQGDSAMYLCASSSTGRGTISYGYTFGSGTRLTVV.

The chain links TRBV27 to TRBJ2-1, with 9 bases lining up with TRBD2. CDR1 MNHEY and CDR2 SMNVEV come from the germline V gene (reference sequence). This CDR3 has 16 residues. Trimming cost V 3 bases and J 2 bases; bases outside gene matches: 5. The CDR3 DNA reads TGTGCCAGCAGTTTGGTAGGCGGGGGGGCCTACAATGAGCAGTTCTTC. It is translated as CASSLVGGGAYNEQFF.

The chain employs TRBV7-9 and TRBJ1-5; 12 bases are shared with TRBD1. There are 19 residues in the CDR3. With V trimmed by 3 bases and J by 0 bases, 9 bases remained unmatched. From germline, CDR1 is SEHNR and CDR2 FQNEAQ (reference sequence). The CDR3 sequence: CASSFVGTGGDVSNQPQHF. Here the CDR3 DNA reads TGTGCCAGCAGCTTTGTTGGGACAGGGGGCGACGTTAGCAATCAGCCCCAGCATTTT.

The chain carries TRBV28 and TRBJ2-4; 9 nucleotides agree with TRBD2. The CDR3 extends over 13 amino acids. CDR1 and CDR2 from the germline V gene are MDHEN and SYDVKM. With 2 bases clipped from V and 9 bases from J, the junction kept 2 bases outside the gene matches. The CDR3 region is CASSLAGGVIQYF. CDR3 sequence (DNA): TGTGCCAGCAGTTTAGCGGGGGGGGTCATTCAGTACTTC.

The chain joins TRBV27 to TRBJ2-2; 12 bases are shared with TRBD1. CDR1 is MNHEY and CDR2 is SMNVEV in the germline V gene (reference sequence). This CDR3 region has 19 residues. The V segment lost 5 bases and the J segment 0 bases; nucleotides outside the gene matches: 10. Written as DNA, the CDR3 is TGTGCCAGCAGTCTCCGGGACAGGGGGCTGTTTCCGAACACCGGGGAGCTGTTTTTT. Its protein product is CASSLRDRGLFPNTGELFF.

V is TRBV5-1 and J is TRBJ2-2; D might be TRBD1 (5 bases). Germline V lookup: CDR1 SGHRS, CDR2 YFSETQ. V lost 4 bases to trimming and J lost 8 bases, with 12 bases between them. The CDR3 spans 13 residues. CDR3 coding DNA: TGCGCCAGCAGCCCATCGACAGTTGGGGAGCTGTTTTTT. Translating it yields CASSPSTVGELFF.

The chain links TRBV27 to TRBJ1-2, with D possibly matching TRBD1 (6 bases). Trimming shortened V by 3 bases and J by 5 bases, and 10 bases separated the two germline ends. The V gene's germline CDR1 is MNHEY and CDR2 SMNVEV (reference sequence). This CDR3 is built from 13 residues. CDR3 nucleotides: TGTGCCAGCAGTTTGTCAAGGGGGTATGGCTACACCTTC. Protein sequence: CASSLSRGYGYTF.

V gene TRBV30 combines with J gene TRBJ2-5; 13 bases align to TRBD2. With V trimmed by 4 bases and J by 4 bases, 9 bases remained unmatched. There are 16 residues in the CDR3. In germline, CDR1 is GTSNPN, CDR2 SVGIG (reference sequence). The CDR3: CAWKVVGTSGVETQYF. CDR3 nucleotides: TGTGCCTGGAAAGTGGTCGGGACTAGCGGGGTAGAGACCCAGTACTTC.

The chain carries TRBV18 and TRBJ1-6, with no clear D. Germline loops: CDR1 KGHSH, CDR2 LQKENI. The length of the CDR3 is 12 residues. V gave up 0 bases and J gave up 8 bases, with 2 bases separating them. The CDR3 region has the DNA TGTGCCAGCTCACCACCCGATTCACCCCTCCACTTT. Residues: CASSPPDSPLHF.

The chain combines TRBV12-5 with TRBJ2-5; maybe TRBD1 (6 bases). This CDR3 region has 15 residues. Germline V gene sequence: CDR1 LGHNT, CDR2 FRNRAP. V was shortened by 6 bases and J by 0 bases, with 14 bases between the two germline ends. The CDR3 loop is CASGAGTQYQETQYF. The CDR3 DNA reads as TGTGCTAGTGGCGCCGGGACACAGTACCAAGAGACCCAGTACTTC.